This T cell receptor beta chain was retrieved from a study of early T cells in non-severe SARS-CoV-2 infection. Study-level background: With bulk RNA from unsorted whole blood as input, sequencing yielded unpaired chains.

Researchers tagged individual cDNA molecules with unique molecular identifiers. A single record per CDR3 protein comes from TCRdb applying MiXCR to the 5' RACE reads. The data show roughly 40,000 distinct CDR3 sequences, approximately 4.8% seen once. Overall study findings and caveats: The study's VDJdb matching favored anti-spike CD8 responses and missed private and CD4 specificities.

This clonotype was counted ten times or more. Its antigen is unknown. The ends were cut back, 5 bases at V and 7 bases at J, with 8 bases in the middle. The CDR3 totals 11 residues. Germline loops: CDR1 SGHTA, CDR2 FQGNSA. The sequenced sample consisted of whole blood. This chain links TRBV7-2 with TRBJ1-2; weak D call: TRBD1 (5 bases). The receptor comes from an adult who was a healthcare worker with PCR-confirmed SARS-CoV-2 infection or an uninfected control (not recorded which). The CDR3 sequence is CASSGHLGYTF. The DNA for the CDR3 is TGTGCCAGCAGCGGACATCTTGGCTACACCTTC. The full variable domain, its missing parts supplied by reference TRBV7-2 and TRBJ1-2, is GAGVSQSPSNKVTEKGKDVELRCDPISGHTALYWYRQSLGQGLEFLIYFQGNSAPDKSGLPSDRFSAERTGGSVSTLTIQRTQQEDSAVYLCASSGHLGYTFGSGTRLTVV.